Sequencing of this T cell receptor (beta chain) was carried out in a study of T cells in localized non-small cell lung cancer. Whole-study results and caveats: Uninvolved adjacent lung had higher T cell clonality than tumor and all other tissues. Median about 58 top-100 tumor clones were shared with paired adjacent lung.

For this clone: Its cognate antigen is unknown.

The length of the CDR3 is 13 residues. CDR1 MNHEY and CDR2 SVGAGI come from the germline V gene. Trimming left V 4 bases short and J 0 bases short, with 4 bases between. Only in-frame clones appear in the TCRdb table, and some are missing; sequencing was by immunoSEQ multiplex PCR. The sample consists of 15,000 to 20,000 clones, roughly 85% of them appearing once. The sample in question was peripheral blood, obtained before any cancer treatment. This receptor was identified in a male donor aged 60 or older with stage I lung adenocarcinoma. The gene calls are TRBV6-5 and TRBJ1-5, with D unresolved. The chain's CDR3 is CASSSYSNQPQHF. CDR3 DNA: TGTGCCAGCAGTTCCTATAGCAATCAGCCCCAGCATTTT.